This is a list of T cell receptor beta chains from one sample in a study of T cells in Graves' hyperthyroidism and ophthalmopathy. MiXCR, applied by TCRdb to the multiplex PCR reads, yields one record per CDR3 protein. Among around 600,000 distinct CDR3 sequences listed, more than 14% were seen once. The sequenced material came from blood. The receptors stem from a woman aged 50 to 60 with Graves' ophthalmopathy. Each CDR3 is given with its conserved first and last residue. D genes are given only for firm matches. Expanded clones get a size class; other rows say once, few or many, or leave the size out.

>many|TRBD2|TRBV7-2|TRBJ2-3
CASSLAFSGRASDTQYF
TGTGCCAGCAGCTTAGCCTTTAGCGGGAGGGCATCAGATACGCAGTATTTT
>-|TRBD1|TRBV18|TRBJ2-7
CASSPSGQGFYEQYF
TGTGCCAGCTCACCTTCGGGACAGGGCTTTTACGAGCAGTACTTC
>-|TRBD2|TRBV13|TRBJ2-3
CASSLATRLAGRSTDTQYF
TGTGCCAGCAGCTTAGCGACCCGACTAGCGGGCAGAAGCACAGATACGCAGTATTTT
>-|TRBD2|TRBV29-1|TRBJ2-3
CSVEGSLTQTSGSVDTQYF
TGCAGCGTTGAGGGCAGCCTAACCCAGACTAGCGGGAGTGTAGATACGCAGTATTTT
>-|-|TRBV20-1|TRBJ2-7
CSARETGAGSYEQYF
TGCAGTGCTAGAGAAACGGGAGCCGGGTCCTACGAGCAGTACTTC
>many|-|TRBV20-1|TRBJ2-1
CSATLIGSGTSYNEQFF
TGCAGTGCTACTCTTATTGGTAGCGGTACCTCCTACAATGAGCAGTTCTTC
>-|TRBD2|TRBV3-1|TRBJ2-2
CASSQAGESHGELFF
TGTGCCAGCAGCCAGGCGGGAGAGAGTCACGGGGAGCTGTTTTTT
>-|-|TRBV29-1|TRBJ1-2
CSVVDLGGGYTF
TGCAGCGTTGTTGATCTTGGGGGCGGCTACACCTTC
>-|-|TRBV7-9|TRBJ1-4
CASSLNYNSLDATNEKLFF
TGTGCCAGCAGCTTAAATTACAATTCTTTGGACGCAACTAATGAAAAACTGTTTTTT
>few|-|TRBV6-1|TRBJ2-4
CASSPSWGAVAKNIQYF
TGTGCCAGCAGCCCAAGTTGGGGGGCTGTGGCCAAAAACATTCAGTACTTC
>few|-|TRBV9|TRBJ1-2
CASSPRTVADYGYTF
TGTGCCAGCAGCCCTCGGACAGTTGCTGACTATGGCTACACCTTC
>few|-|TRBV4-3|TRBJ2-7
CASSPYLGQSYEQYF
TGCGCCAGCAGCCCGTACCTCGGACAATCCTACGAGCAGTACTTC